These 2 T cell receptor beta chains came from one sample sequenced in a study of cytomegalovirus exposure and HLA in healthy donors. Some clones are missing from TCRdb's copy, which holds only in-frame ones; the method was immunoSEQ multiplex PCR. The table shows 120,000 or so clones, with roughly 89% occurring only once. Sequenced material: PBMCs. The receptors originated from a woman aged 18-29 years in good health and CMV-seronegative.

The rearrangement links TRBV9 to TRBJ2-1; 8 positions match TRBD2. Trimming took 4 bases from V and 6 from J; bases not matched to a gene: 9. In germline, CDR1 is SGDLS, CDR2 YYNGEE. The CDR3 has 15 residues. CDR3 loop: CASSYGVAGSNEQFF. CDR3 coding DNA: TGTGCCAGCAGCTATGGGGTAGCGGGATCCAATGAGCAGTTCTTC.

The J gene is TRBJ1-1, the V gene TRBV27, with 7 bases lining up with TRBD1. CDR1 and CDR2 (germline): MNHEY, SMNVEV (reference sequence). Losses at the gene ends were 4 bases for V and 5 bases for J; bases not matched to a gene: 10. CDR3 length: 15 residues. The CDR3 nucleotides are TGTGCCAGCAGTTCCCCGCGGAGGGGGCGAACTGAAGCTTTCTTT. Translation gives CASSSPRRGRTEAFF.